This TCR beta chain originates from a study of blood T cell repertoires in COVID-19. On the study more broadly: COVID-19 samples from acute and convalescent phases originated in the United States, Italy and Spain.

With 0 bases removed from V and 0 bases from J, the gap between germline ends came to 12 bases. This CDR3 is 16 amino acids long. Germline CDR1 is SQVTM and CDR2 is ANQGSEA. The table came from immunoSEQ multiplex PCR; TCRdb's copy has only in-frame clones and leaves some out. The repertoire has about 43,000 clones, about four fifths of them found once; the top ten carry around 40%. This TCR was recovered from a woman older than 75 with acute or convalescent COVID-19. The sample taken for sequencing was peripheral blood. The rearrangement links TRBV29-1 to TRBJ2-1, with D perhaps matching TRBD2 (6 bases). The CDR3 sequence is CSVEDPLASSYNEQFF. Written as DNA, the CDR3 is TGCAGCGTTGAAGATCCCCTAGCGAGCTCCTACAATGAGCAGTTCTTC.